Below, 22 T cell receptor beta chains from the same sample are listed, as sequenced in a study of T cell clones after liver transplantation. This table comes from immunoSEQ multiplex PCR, and its TCRdb copy is limited to in-frame clones, with some not included. The sample carries over 15,000 clones, about 84% recorded once. The sequenced sample was CD8+ T cells from blood, obtained roughly 48 months after liver transplant. The receptors were sampled from a human patient who received a liver transplant. Some T cells may originate from the graft donor.

The chain links TRBV4-1 to TRBJ2-1; 11 nucleotides line up with TRBD1. V gave up 5 bases and J gave up 7 bases; unmatched junction bases: 7. CDR1 MGHRA and CDR2 YSYEKL come from the germline V gene. The CDR3 is 15 amino acids. The CDR3 DNA reads TGCGCCAGCAGCTATCGGACAGGGGGCGAAAATGAGCAGTTCTTC. Translating gives CASSYRTGGENEQFF.

The chain joins TRBV7-6 to TRBJ2-5, with D possibly being TRBD2 (5 bases). The CDR3 is made up of 15 amino acids. The germline V gene has CDR1 SGHVS and CDR2 FNYEAQ. V lost 5 bases to trimming and J lost 5 bases, with 18 bases between them. The CDR3 loop is CASSTVGRAGETQYF. The DNA of the CDR3 is TGTGCCAGCAGCACAGTCGGGCGGGCCGGGGAGACCCAGTACTTC. Full variable domain (rest looked up from reference TRBV7-6 and TRBJ2-5): GAGVSQSPRYKVTKRGQDVALRCDPISGHVSLYWYRQALGQGPEFLTYFNYEAQQDKSGLPNDRFSAERPEGSISTLTIQRTEQRDSAMYRCASSTVGRAGETQYFGPGTRLLVL.

The CDR3 loop is CASSRPWVGGANGYTF. CDR3 sequence (DNA): TGTGCCAGCAGCCGTCCATGGGTGGGGGGCGCAAATGGCTACACCTTC. This chain joins TRBV5-4 and TRBJ1-2; TRBD1 might be the D (6 bases). Trimming cost V 4 bases and J 6 bases, with 22 bases left between them. CDR1 is SGHNT, CDR2 YYREEE, per germline (reference sequence). CDR3 length: 16 amino acids.

V and J are TRBV28 and TRBJ2-7; D is perhaps TRBD2 (5 bases). Germline values: CDR1 MDHEN, CDR2 SYDVKM. This CDR3 has 14 residues. Deletions cut 4 bases from V and 3 bases from J, with 13 bases between. The CDR3 sequence: CASSSHGGYYEQYF. In DNA, the CDR3 is TGTGCCAGCAGTTCCCACGGCGGGTACTACGAGCAGTACTTC. The whole variable domain, filled in from reference TRBV28 and TRBJ2-7, reads DVKVTQSSRYLVKRTGEKVFLECVQDMDHENMFWYRQDPGLGLRLIYFSYDVKMKEKGDIPEGYSVSREKKERFSLILESASTNQTSMYLCASSSHGGYYEQYFGPGTRLTVT.

The V and J genes are TRBV28 and TRBJ2-7; 10 bases are shared with TRBD1. The CDR3 contains 14 residues. With 5 bases clipped from V and 5 bases from J, the junction kept 6 bases outside the gene matches. Germline V gene data show CDR1 as MDHEN and CDR2 as SYDVKM. The CDR3: CASSQTGTGDEQYF. The CDR3 region has the DNA TGTGCCAGCAGTCAAACCGGGACAGGGGACGAGCAGTACTTC.

The chain combines TRBV28 with TRBJ1-5; D possibly corresponds to TRBD1 (5 bases). In germline, CDR1 is MDHEN, CDR2 SYDVKM. The CDR3 spans 14 residues. The V end lost 1 base, the J end lost 7 bases, and 11 bases lay between the germline ends. This CDR3 is CASSLFGGVQPQHF. CDR3 sequence (DNA): TGTGCCAGCAGTTTATTTGGGGGGGTCCAGCCCCAGCATTTT.

This clone was counted only a few times. The rearrangement joins TRBV7-6 to TRBJ1-2; D may be TRBD1 (5 bases). The V gene's germline CDR1 is SGHVS and CDR2 FNYEAQ. V was trimmed by 5 bases and J by 8 bases, leaving 18 bases between them. CDR3 size: 14 residues. The CDR3 protein is CASSRWDGRLGYTF. The CDR3 DNA follows: TGTGCCAGCAGCCGCTGGGACGGCCGCCTGGGCTACACCTTC. Using reference TRBV7-6 and TRBJ1-2 for the parts outside the CDR3, the full variable domain is GAGVSQSPRYKVTKRGQDVALRCDPISGHVSLYWYRQALGQGPEFLTYFNYEAQQDKSGLPNDRFSAERPEGSISTLTIQRTEQRDSAMYRCASSRWDGRLGYTFGSGTRLTVV.

This rearrangement joins TRBV4-2 to TRBJ2-2; D gene unclear. Germline CDR1 is LGHNA and CDR2 is YNFKEQ. The CDR3 contains 13 residues. With 3 bases removed from V and 4 bases from J, the gap between germline ends came to 6 bases. CDR3 bases: TGTGCCAGCAGCCACGGAATCACCGGGGAGCTGTTTTTT. This gives the protein CASSHGITGELFF.

The chain carries TRBV7-6 and TRBJ2-2; unclear D gene. The CDR3 runs 13 residues. Germline loops: CDR1 SGHVS, CDR2 FNYEAQ. V was clipped by 0 bases and J by 4 bases, with 3 bases between them. The CDR3 DNA sequence: TGTGCCAGCAGCTTAGCGAGCACCGGGGAGCTGTTTTTT. This translates into CASSLASTGELFF.

The rearrangement links TRBV4-3 to TRBJ2-7, with 8 bases matching TRBD1. Germline values: CDR1 LGHNA, CDR2 YSLEER. Trimming removed 4 bases from V and 1 base from J; junction bases left unmatched: 3. The CDR3 contains 14 residues. For the CDR3, the DNA is TGCGCCAGCAGCCTCGGACAGGGATCCTACGAGCAGTACTTC. Encoded protein: CASSLGQGSYEQYF.

V is TRBV28 and J is TRBJ2-3; D might be TRBD1 or TRBD2, each matching 5 bases. The V end lost 10 bases, the J end lost 4 bases, and 9 bases lay between the germline ends. CDR3 length: 11 amino acids. Germline lookup yields CDR1 MDHEN and CDR2 SYDVKM. The CDR3 nucleotides are TGTGCCACCAGGGACGCAGATACGCAGTATTTT. Its protein product is CATRDADTQYF.

This clone came up once. V usage is TRBV19 and J usage is TRBJ2-1; 10 bases are a match to TRBD2. Germline V gives CDR1 LNHDA, CDR2 SQIVND (reference sequence). Trimming removed 3 bases from V and 6 bases from J; junction bases left unmatched: 5. This CDR3 region has 15 residues. CDR3 sequence: CASSISLAGVNEQFF. The CDR3 DNA reads TGTGCCAGTAGTATTTCCCTAGCGGGAGTCAATGAGCAGTTCTTC.

This clone has just a few counts. This chain links TRBV7-9 with TRBJ1-2, with D unclear. The CDR3 has 11 residues. CDR1 is SEHNR and CDR2 is FQNEAQ in the germline V gene (reference sequence). Trimming removed 4 bases at V and 3 bases at J, with 3 bases between. CDR3 DNA sequence: TGTGCCAGCAGCTGGGACTATGGCTACACCTTC. Protein product: CASSWDYGYTF.

The J gene is TRBJ1-3, the V gene TRBV2; the D is unclear. The length of the CDR3 is 16 residues. V was cut by 3 bases and J by 0 bases, with 12 bases left in between. Germline CDR1 and CDR2: SNHLY and FYNNEI. DNA for the CDR3: TGTGCCAGCAGTGATTGGGTCGGCTACTCTGGAAACACCATATATTTT. Translation gives CASSDWVGYSGNTIYF.

In this sample, this clone turned up a few times. The J gene is TRBJ2-1, the V gene TRBV25-1; D is uncertain. The length of the CDR3 is 14 residues. CDR1 MGHDK and CDR2 SYGVNS come from the germline V gene. Trimming cost V 8 bases and J 10 bases, with 21 bases left between them. The CDR3 sequence: CASGPVASLAEQFF. Written as DNA, the CDR3 is TGTGCCAGCGGGCCGGTGGCTAGTTTGGCGGAGCAGTTCTTC. The full variable domain, rest sourced from reference TRBV25-1 and TRBJ2-1, is EADIYQTPRYLVIGTGKKITLECSQTMGHDKMYWYQQDPGMELHLIHYSYGVNSTEKGDLSSESTVSRIRTEHFPLTLESARPSHTSQYLCASGPVASLAEQFFGPGTRLTVL.

The V call is TRBV30, the J call TRBJ2-7; weak D call: TRBD2 (5 bases). V dropped 4 bases and J dropped 6 bases, with 13 bases sitting between them. Germline assignment: CDR1 GTSNPN and CDR2 SVGIG (reference sequence). CDR3 length: 12 amino acids. This CDR3 is CAWTSMAVEQYF. CDR3 nucleotides: TGTGCCTGGACTAGCATGGCGGTCGAGCAGTACTTC.

The J gene is TRBJ2-7, the V gene TRBV7-6; D might be TRBD2 (5 bases). V lost 6 bases and J lost 6, with 6 bases in between. The germline gives CDR1 SGHVS, CDR2 FNYEAQ. The CDR3 extends over 10 amino acids. In DNA form, the CDR3 reads TGTGCCAGCAGTCGGGGCGAGCAGTACTTC. Its translation is CASSRGEQYF.

V and J are TRBV5-4 and TRBJ2-1; 9 bases are shared with TRBD2. CDR1 and CDR2 from the germline V gene are SGHNT and YYREEE (reference sequence). The V gene end was trimmed by 2 bases and the J gene end by 5 bases; junction bases not matched to a gene: 5. CDR3 length equals 15 residues. CDR3 sequence (DNA): TGTGCCAGCAGCTTCCATAGCGGGAGCCACAATGAGCAGTTCTTC. It specifies CASSFHSGSHNEQFF.

The chain uses TRBV6-1 and TRBJ1-2, with D hard to call. Germline-derived CDR1 and CDR2 are MNHNS and SASEGT. This CDR3 contains 12 residues. V was trimmed by 4 bases and J by 4 bases, leaving 7 bases between them. CDR3 protein: CASSGIPYGYTF. The CDR3 bases are TGTGCCAGCAGTGGTATCCCCTATGGCTACACCTTC.

The rearrangement links TRBV9 to TRBJ1-5; D is unresolved. The length of the CDR3 is 15 residues. Germline-derived CDR1 and CDR2 are SGDLS and YYNGEE. Trimming cost V 4 bases and J 1 base, with 12 bases left between them. The CDR3 coding sequence is TGTGCCAGCAGCCCGGGGTCCACGAGCAATCAGCCCCAGCATTTT. Amino acids: CASSPGSTSNQPQHF.

The J gene is TRBJ2-1, the V gene TRBV14; maybe TRBD1 (6 bases). Germline CDR1 is SGHDN and CDR2 is FVKESK. The CDR3 totals 13 residues. V was cut by 8 bases and J by 4 bases, with 12 bases left in between. The CDR3 bases are TGTGCCAGCCGGCGGACAGAATACAATGAGCAGTTCTTC. Its protein is CASRRTEYNEQFF.

V is TRBV19 and J is TRBJ1-2, with D possibly matching TRBD1 (6 bases). The CDR3 extends over 14 amino acids. In germline, CDR1 is LNHDA, CDR2 SQIVND (reference sequence). V lost 6 bases and J 8 bases, leaving 19 bases between the germline ends. Written as DNA, the CDR3 is TGTGCCAGTAGCCAGGCCCCAGGGGCGGAGGGCTACACCTTC. Its translation is CASSQAPGAEGYTF.